Included here is one T cell receptor beta chain sequence, with context. The specificity of this receptor is unknown. The sample holds no much larger clone one base away, and base qualities are not on file. This sample is drawn from a study of graft-versus-host responses after intestinal transplantation (dated by TCRdb to about 2021). Turning to the overall study: The transplants that recipients got were multivisceral, liver-intestinal, or isolated intestinal. Every recipient was given anti-thymocyte globulin induction, followed by about 3 years of maintenance tacrolimus and steroids. Bulk TCR-beta CDR3 sequencing was used to track graft-versus-host and host-versus-graft alloreactive T cell clones in the graft, circulation and bone marrow after intestinal transplantation. To identify alloreactive clones, pre-transplant mixed lymphocyte reaction products were sequenced and compared with unstimulated pre-transplant donor and recipient T cells. A cohort of fewer than 25 intestinal transplant recipients, including one retransplant, was enrolled, and 3 patients lacking pretransplant specimens were excluded. A peak of at least 4% donor T cells among recipient peripheral blood mononuclear cells was the definition used for donor T cell macrochimerism. Samples from a few later patients were sequenced in-house on an Illumina MiSeq with MiXCR processing rather than by the commercial service.

Blood samples were collected up to 4 times in the first month after transplant and then at least monthly when available. To prepare the library, the immunoSEQ multiplex PCR assay was applied. High-throughput TCR-beta CDR3 sequencing of genomic DNA from most patients was performed by Adaptive Biotechnologies. The study's own analysis went as follows. TCR sequencing data for some 17 patients were retrieved from Adaptive's ImmunoSEQ software; a few other patients were processed with MiXCR and VDJtools. CDR3 nucleotide sequences shared by donor and recipient were removed because the origin of these sequences could not be assigned. At least 2-fold expansion over unstimulated cells and a minimum CFSE-low frequency of 0.002% (template counts) or 0.001% (read counts) were required for clones to be classified as alloreactive. Clones were considered mappable if detected in sequenced pre-transplant spleen, lymph node, or MLR CFSE-low populations of the donor or recipient. The cumulative frequency of alloreactive clones was calculated as a percentage of all sequences, weighted by copy number. What TCRdb holds here is the immuneACCESS table cut down to in-frame rearrangements. Part of the clones is not present; checked against another copy, under half of the missing clones reflect an unresolved V gene, and the others are unexplained. V and J calls and clone size follow that table, whereas D and trimming were derived from the DNA. In this sample the table shows almost 55,000 clones, 91% of which occur a single time. The top ten clonotypes cover approximately 5% of the sample.

Results the study describes overall, beyond this receptor: Early after transplant, peak levels of circulating GvH clones were associated with declines in HvG clones. GvH clones turned up in recipient bone marrow, with some appearing earlier in ileal mucosa or blood, a pattern consistent with an intestinal mucosal origin. The conclusions were limited by the relatively low number and heterogeneity of the intestinal transplant patients. In patients with donor T cell macrochimerism, the allografts had high GvH to HvG T cell clonal ratios.

The sample here was PBMCs, taken 650 to 670 days after intestinal transplant. This receptor was obtained from a human patient who received an intestinal transplant, so some T cells may come from the graft donor.

For the CDR3, the sequence is CASSYDSPSGNTIYF. Read as DNA, the sequence is TGTGCCAGTAGTTATGACAGCCCTTCTGGAAACACCATATATTTT. The sequence is built from TRBV19 and TRBJ1-3; the D gene is possibly TRBD1, with 5 bases matching. The CDR3 sequence holds 15 residues, the cysteine and phenylalanine included. Only the CDR3 DNA is retained, 45 bases long and in frame from the first base. CDR1 and CDR2, per the germline V gene (reference sequence), are LNHDA and SQIVND. V is cut by 5 bases and J by 1 base, and the space between the germline ends is 12 bases.